What follows is one TCR beta chain and its context. Both iRepertoire HTBI primers and Arm-PCR of CDR3 regions were used to build the TCR beta libraries. TCRdb processed the multiplex PCR reads anew with MiXCR; each CDR3 protein has one entry. The sample holds 350,000 to 550,000 distinct CDR3 sequences, under 15% seen once. Time point noted: newly diagnosed GD, antithyroid drugs for less than 3 months. RNA isolated from PBMCs was used to make the TCR library. With EDTA tubes as the receptacles, approximately 10 milliliters of peripheral blood were drawn. The CDR3 consists of 13 residues. V was clipped by 3 bases and J by 8 bases, with 8 bases between them. The sample belongs to a study of regulatory T cells in long-lasting Graves disease. The data were also submitted as part of a second study, on T cells in Graves' hyperthyroidism and ophthalmopathy.

This receptor was taken from a woman younger than 45 with Graves disease. Sequencing used peripheral blood mononuclear cells (PBMCs), obtained at new diagnosis, from a patient treated with antithyroid drugs. This sequence joins TRBV12-3 or TRBV12-4 and TRBJ2-6; D gene uncertain. CDR3 amino acids: CASSLTTTNVLTF. CDR3 in DNA: TGTGCCAGCAGTTTGACGACAACCAACGTCCTGACTTTC.